The subject of this entry is one T cell receptor beta chain. These data originate in a study of blood T cell repertoires in COVID-19. Patients from Seattle were sampled longitudinally, starting during active infection. Measured with immunoSEQ multiplex PCR; TCRdb has only the in-frame clones, and not every one. The sample carries around 150,000 clones, roughly 81% recorded once. The germline CDR1 and CDR2 sequences are GTSNPN and SVGIG (reference sequence). J gave up 2 bases and V 0 bases, and 2 bases lay outside the gene matches. This CDR3 comprises 15 residues. The sequence came from a woman in her sixties or seventies with COVID-19, enrolled during active disease. Sequences were obtained from peripheral blood. V gene TRBV30 combines with J gene TRBJ1-4; 8 positions agree with TRBD1. CDR3: CAWSVYRGTNEKLFF. DNA of the CDR3: TGTGCCTGGAGTGTATACAGGGGGACTAATGAAAAACTGTTTTTT. The full variable domain, rest sourced from reference TRBV30 and TRBJ1-4, is SQTIHQWPATLVQPVGSPLSLECTVEGTSNPNLYWYRQAAGRGLQLLFYSVGIGQISSEVPQNLSASRPQDRQFILSSKKLLLSDSGFYLCAWSVYRGTNEKLFFGSGTQLSVL.